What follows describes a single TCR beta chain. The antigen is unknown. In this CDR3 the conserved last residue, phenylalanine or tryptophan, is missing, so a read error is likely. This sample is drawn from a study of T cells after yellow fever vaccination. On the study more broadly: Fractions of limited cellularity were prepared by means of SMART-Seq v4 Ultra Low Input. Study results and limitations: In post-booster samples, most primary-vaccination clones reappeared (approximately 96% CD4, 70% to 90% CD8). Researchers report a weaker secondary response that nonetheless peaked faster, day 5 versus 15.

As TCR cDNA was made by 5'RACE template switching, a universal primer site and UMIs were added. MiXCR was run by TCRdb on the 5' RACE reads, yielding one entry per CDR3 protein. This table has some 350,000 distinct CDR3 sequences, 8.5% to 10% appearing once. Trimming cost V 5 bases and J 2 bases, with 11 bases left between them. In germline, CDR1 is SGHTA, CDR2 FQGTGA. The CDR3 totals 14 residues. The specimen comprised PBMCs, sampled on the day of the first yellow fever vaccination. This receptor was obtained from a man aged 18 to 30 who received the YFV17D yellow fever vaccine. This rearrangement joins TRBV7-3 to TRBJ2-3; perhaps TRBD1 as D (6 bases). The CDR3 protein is CASSQTGYTDTQYS. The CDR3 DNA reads TGTGCCAGCAGCCAAACAGGGTACACAGATACGCAGTATTCT.